The following is a TCR beta chain sequence with its context. Its target is not known. These data belong to a study of T-cell memory formation after mild COVID-19. Study-wide points: The study found contracting CD4+ clones mainly in CM and EM and contracting CD8+ clones in EMRA.

V was clipped by 3 bases and J by 5 bases; unmatched bases: 12. CDR1 is LNHNV and CDR2 is YYDKDF in the germline V gene (reference sequence). The CDR3 covers 16 residues. Barcoded TCR alpha and TCR beta cDNA libraries with UMIs came from 5'RACE using constant-segment primers. Each CDR3 protein gets one entry after TCRdb re-called the 5' RACE reads with MiXCR. The table includes approximately 210,000 distinct CDR3 sequences, around 25% detected once. The TCR comes from an adult woman who had mild COVID-19 (a few samples of this study predate the infection). Cell type and time point are not known. Sequenced material: PBMCs or a T cell subset sorted from them (not recorded which). This chain connects TRBV15 to TRBJ1-2, with 7 bases identical to TRBD1. CDR3 in amino acids: CATSREGAMGVYGYTF. In DNA, the CDR3 is TGTGCCACCAGCAGGGAGGGGGCCATGGGGGTTTATGGCTACACCTTC.